This T cell receptor beta chain derives from a study of early T cells in non-severe SARS-CoV-2 infection (dated by TCRdb to 2020 to 2023). General notes on the study: Bulk RNA from unsorted whole blood was used for TCR sequencing, so alpha and beta chains could not be paired. Study-level results and caveats: VDJdb matching was skewed toward anti-spike CD8 responses and likely underestimated virus-specific expansions by missing private and CD4 specificities.

This clonotype showed up just a few times. The target of this receptor is not known. No quality values exist for individual bases; no much larger clone is one base distant. This was a case-control study nested in a cohort of healthcare workers in London, UK, who had nasopharyngeal swab PCR tests and blood samples taken every week. Healthcare workers were enrolled in the week of the UK lockdown, from 23 to 31 March 2020, and were followed every week for up to 16 weeks. The library was built by means of 5' RACE. This sample was sequenced with a NextSeq 500. Unique molecular identifiers were attached to individual cDNA molecules in the TCR library protocol so that sequencing error and PCR bias could be corrected. TCR alpha and beta chains were both sequenced, and the abundances of alpha and beta sequences in each sample were closely correlated with each other. As for the authors' bioinformatics: Decombinator V4 was used to perform V gene, J gene and CDR3 annotation of TCR sequences. Expanded TCRs were defined as changing significantly between any two time points under a Poisson model with p below 0.0001. TCR abundances were normalised to the total number of TCRs sequenced per sample and were expressed as counts per million. TRAV1-2 paired with TRAJ12, TRAJ20 or TRAJ33 defined MAIT TCRs, while TRAV10 paired with TRAJ18 defined iNKT TCRs. A search of VDJdb, accessed on 1 November 2021, was run for TCRs annotated to CMV, EBV and SARS-CoV-2, with TCRs annotated for multiple antigens excluded. TCRdb passed the public sequencing reads through fastp at Q25 and MiXCR, retaining productive beta sequences. A single entry per CDR3 protein holds the most common genes and DNA from its merged rows. TCRdb, not the authors, supplied the V and J calls. Present in this sample are about 64,000 distinct CDR3 sequences, about an eighth of which were seen just once. Of the sample, more than 3.5% falls within the top ten clones.

Spanning cysteine to phenylalanine, the CDR3 consists of 17 amino acids. CDR3 DNA is the only sequence kept; it has 51 bases, read in frame from the first base. At the junction V is shortened by 0 bases and J by 4 bases, with 13 bases in between. The germline V gene encodes CDR1 SGHAT and CDR2 FQNNGV. The chain is assembled from TRBV11-2 and TRBJ2-6; 5 matching bases give a weak D call of TRBD2. Sequenced: whole blood. This clonotype was sampled from an adult who was a healthcare worker with PCR-confirmed SARS-CoV-2 infection or an uninfected control (not recorded which). The nucleotide sequence is TGTGCCAGCAGCTTAGATGGTGACCCGGGGGGGGCCAACGTCCTGACTTTC. This codes for CASSLDGDPGGANVLTF.